The rows below give T cell receptor beta chains drawn from one sample of a study of cytomegalovirus exposure and HLA in healthy donors. This table comes from immunoSEQ multiplex PCR, and its TCRdb copy is limited to in-frame clones, with some not included. The sample shows approximately 160,000 clones, 70% to 80% of them seen only once. Sequenced sample: PBMCs. Receptors originate from a woman in her forties in good health and CMV-seronegative. The CDR3 runs from the conserved cysteine through the conserved F or W. A D gene is named only where the DNA matches it firmly. Clone size is given for some rows only: seen once, a few or many times, or a class if the clone is expanded.

D | J | size | V | length | CDR3 | DNA
. | TRBJ1-4 | . | TRBV30 | 14 | CALTKGSSYEKLFF | TGTGCCTTGACGAAAGGGAGTAGTTATGAAAAACTGTTTTTT
TRBD1 | TRBJ1-5 | . | TRBV19 | 15 | CASSIGDRDNQPQHF | TGTGCCAGTAGTATAGGCGACAGGGACAATCAGCCCCAGCATTTT
TRBD2 | TRBJ2-1 | . | TRBV7-7 | 15 | CASSLGLAGYNEQFF | TGTGCTAGCAGCTTGGGACTAGCGGGCTACAATGAGCAGTTCTTC
TRBD1 | TRBJ2-2 | . | TRBV27 | 16 | CASSAGTGFRTGELFF | TGTGCCAGCAGCGCCGGGACAGGATTTCGCACCGGGGAGCTGTTTTTT
. | TRBJ1-2 | . | TRBV30 | 14 | CAWSVITQRGGYTF | TGTGCCTGGAGCGTGATAACTCAGCGGGGTGGCTACACCTTC
. | TRBJ1-2 | . | TRBV27 | 14 | CASSLRPANYGYTF | TGTGCCAGCAGTTTACGTCCAGCTAACTATGGCTACACCTTC
. | TRBJ2-7 | . | TRBV28 | 15 | CASSQDIMGPYEQYF | TGTGCCAGCAGTCAAGACATCATGGGGCCCTACGAGCAGTACTTC
. | TRBJ2-6 | . | TRBV7-9 | 19 | CAISPGQRTVSSGANVLTF | TGTGCCATCTCGCCGGGACAACGGACGGTGAGCTCTGGGGCCAACGTCCTGACTTTC
TRBD1 | TRBJ1-4 | few | TRBV11-3 | 13 | CASSALQGEKLFF | TGTGCCAGCAGCGCGCTACAGGGGGAAAAACTGTTTTTT
TRBD2 | TRBJ2-7 | . | TRBV28 | 14 | CASRTGTSSYEQYF | TGTGCCAGCAGGACCGGGACTAGCTCCTACGAGCAGTACTTC
TRBD2 | TRBJ2-2 | once | TRBV7-9 | 16 | CASSGTSGRSTGELFF | TGTGCCAGCAGCGGGACTAGCGGGAGATCCACCGGGGAGCTGTTTTTT
TRBD2 | TRBJ2-3 | . | TRBV4-1 | 18 | CASSQDGFRSGRAHTQYF | TGCGCCAGCAGCCAAGATGGGTTCAGAAGCGGGAGGGCCCATACGCAGTATTTT
. | TRBJ1-2 | . | TRBV7-8 | 19 | CASSPYRIEPSRGLYGYTF | TGTGCCAGCAGCCCTTATAGGATTGAACCCTCCCGGGGTCTTTATGGCTACACCTTC
TRBD2 | TRBJ2-1 | once | TRBV5-1 | 15 | CASSLVAGGNNEQFF | TGCGCCAGCAGCTTGGTAGCGGGAGGTAACAATGAGCAGTTCTTC
. | TRBJ2-7 | . | TRBV7-6 | 14 | CATSTPGGGDEQYF | TGTGCCACCTCAACTCCAGGGGGAGGTGACGAGCAGTACTTC
. | TRBJ1-1 | few | TRBV6-6 | 13 | CASSYSREAEAFF | TGTGCCAGCAGTTACTCACGGGAGGCTGAAGCTTTCTTT
. | TRBJ1-5 | . | TRBV19 | 13 | CASSQGLNQPQHF | TGTGCCAGTAGTCAGGGTCTCAATCAGCCCCAGCATTTT
. | TRBJ1-3 | few | TRBV10-1 | 11 | CASLSGNTIYF | TGCGCCAGCCTCTCTGGAAACACCATATATTTT
. | TRBJ2-7 | . | TRBV6-5 | 11 | CASNSGYEQYF | TGTGCCAGCAATTCGGGCTACGAGCAGTACTTC
. | TRBJ1-1 | . | TRBV30 | 14 | CAWNPGRGTTEAFF | TGTGCCTGGAATCCGGGGCGCGGGACCACTGAAGCTTTCTTT
. | TRBJ1-2 | . | TRBV6-1 | 16 | CASSELTANYLYGYTF | TGTGCCAGCAGTGAGTTGACAGCAAATTATTTATATGGCTACACCTTC
TRBD1 | TRBJ2-2 | . | TRBV28 | 15 | CASSLGTGATGELFF | TGTGCCAGCAGTTTAGGGACAGGGGCAACCGGGGAGCTGTTTTTT
. | TRBJ1-1 | . | TRBV6-5 | 11 | CASRRAREAFF | TGTGCCAGCAGGCGGGCTCGGGAAGCTTTCTTT
. | TRBJ2-7 | few | TRBV6-6 | 14 | CASSPGEGNHEQYF | TGTGCCAGCAGCCCCGGGGAAGGGAACCACGAGCAGTACTTC
TRBD1 | TRBJ2-7 | . | TRBV28 | 11 | CASSLGQWMYF | TGTGCCAGCAGTTTGGGACAGTGGATGTACTTC
TRBD2 | TRBJ2-3 | . | TRBV2 | 15 | CASRESSGRTDTQYF | TGTGCCAGCAGGGAGTCTAGCGGACGGACAGATACGCAGTATTTT
TRBD2 | TRBJ2-3 | . | TRBV2 | 18 | CASRAMDFTSGRRDTQYF | TGTGCCAGCAGAGCCATGGACTTCACTAGCGGGAGGAGGGATACGCAGTATTTT
. | TRBJ2-5 | . | TRBV7-6 | 14 | CASSLGGGRETQYF | TGTGCCAGCAGCTTAGGGGGGGGGCGGGAGACCCAGTACTTC
. | TRBJ2-1 | . | TRBV5-4 | 12 | CASSLDRNEQFF | TGTGCCAGCAGCTTGGACAGGAATGAGCAGTTCTTC
. | TRBJ2-1 | . | TRBV10-3 | 14 | CAIGGDGPYNEQFF | TGTGCCATCGGAGGGGACGGCCCCTACAATGAGCAGTTCTTC
TRBD1 | TRBJ2-7 | . | TRBV2 | 14 | CASSDDRGYYEQYF | TGTGCCAGCAGTGATGACAGGGGGTATTACGAGCAGTACTTC
. | TRBJ1-3 | . | TRBV18 | 16 | CASSPAAVSSGNTIYF | TGTGCCAGCTCACCAGCGGCGGTCAGCTCTGGAAACACCATATATTTT
TRBD2 | TRBJ2-3 | . | TRBV5-1 | 16 | CASSFGTSGSTDTQYF | TGCGCCAGCAGCTTCGGGACTAGCGGGAGCACAGATACGCAGTATTTT
. | TRBJ2-5 | . | TRBV5-1 | 11 | CASAGEETQYF | TGCGCCAGCGCCGGAGAAGAGACCCAGTACTTC
. | TRBJ1-1 | once | TRBV30 | 15 | CAWSEGGIGRRGAFF | TGTGCCTGGAGCGAAGGCGGAATCGGCCGTAGGGGAGCTTTCTTT
TRBD1 | TRBJ1-1 | . | TRBV5-1 | 14 | CASSRGQGDTEAFF | TGCGCCAGCAGTCGAGGACAGGGAGACACTGAAGCTTTCTTT
TRBD2 | TRBJ2-5 | few | TRBV5-4 | 17 | CASSFLGSGRAAETQYF | TGTGCCAGCAGCTTCCTGGGGAGCGGGAGGGCCGCAGAGACCCAGTACTTC
. | TRBJ1-1 | few | TRBV4-1 | 16 | CASSQGSYRTNTEAFF | TGCGCCAGCAGCCAAGGGTCCTACAGGACGAACACTGAAGCTTTCTTT
. | TRBJ1-5 | . | TRBV28 | 12 | CASSLVGQPQHF | TGTGCCAGCAGTCTAGTTGGTCAGCCCCAGCATTTT
TRBD2 | TRBJ2-3 | . | TRBV27 | 17 | CASSPGTSGRFTDTQYF | TGTGCCAGCAGTCCTGGGACTAGCGGGAGGTTCACAGATACGCAGTATTTT
TRBD2 | TRBJ2-3 | few | TRBV2 | 15 | CASRIWGTKADTQYF | TGTGCCAGCAGGATCTGGGGGACTAAGGCAGATACGCAGTATTTT
TRBD1 | TRBJ2-1 | . | TRBV7-8 | 16 | CASSPGMTDRGNEQFF | TGTGCCAGCAGCCCCGGAATGACAGACAGGGGCAATGAGCAGTTCTTC
. | TRBJ1-1 | . | TRBV4-2 | 14 | CASSQGPENTEAFF | TGTGCCAGCAGCCAGGGGCCGGAGAACACTGAAGCTTTCTTT
TRBD1 | TRBJ1-1 | few | TRBV5-6 | 13 | CASSLGRDRSTFF | TGTGCCAGCAGCTTGGGACGGGACAGGTCGACTTTCTTT
. | TRBJ1-4 | . | TRBV2 | 14 | CASRAGNFDEKLFF | TGTGCCAGCCGGGCAGGGAATTTCGATGAAAAACTGTTTTTT
TRBD1 | TRBJ2-2 | once | TRBV18 | 15 | CASSPDRGPTGELFF | TGTGCCAGCTCCCCCGACAGGGGCCCCACCGGGGAGCTGTTTTTT
TRBD2 | TRBJ2-7 | once | TRBV5-1 | 15 | CASSLAAGGAYEQYF | TGCGCCAGCAGCTTGGCGGCGGGAGGCGCTTACGAGCAGTACTTC
TRBD1 | TRBJ2-4 | . | TRBV18 | 16 | CASSPPGQNTKNIQYF | TGTGCCAGCTCACCGCCGGGACAGAACACCAAAAACATTCAGTACTTC
TRBD1 | TRBJ1-2 | . | TRBV27 | 17 | CASSLLPRGSLNYGYTF | TGTGCCAGCAGTTTATTGCCCAGGGGGTCCCTCAACTATGGCTACACCTTC
TRBD1 | TRBJ1-1 | . | TRBV7-6 | 14 | CASSRWDRESEAFF | TGTGCCAGCAGCCGCTGGGACAGGGAGTCTGAAGCTTTCTTT
. | TRBJ1-1 | . | TRBV19 | 13 | CASNRQANTEAFF | TGTGCCAGTAATAGACAGGCAAACACTGAAGCTTTCTTT
. | TRBJ1-2 | . | TRBV6-6 | 13 | CAATLRTAYGYTF | TGTGCCGCCACACTCCGGACAGCGTATGGCTACACCTTC
TRBD1 | TRBJ1-1 | . | TRBV15 | 15 | CATSRQDRVYTEAFF | TGTGCCACCAGCAGACAGGACAGGGTCTACACTGAAGCTTTCTTT
. | TRBJ2-7 | once | TRBV11-2 | 14 | CASSSTPGTSEQYF | TGTGCCAGCAGCTCCACCCCTGGCACAAGCGAGCAGTACTTC